The rows below give T cell receptor beta chains drawn from one sample of a study of a mutant IDH1 vaccine in newly diagnosed glioma. Only in-frame clones appear in the TCRdb table, and some are missing; sequencing was by immunoSEQ multiplex PCR. Altogether 45,000 to 70,000 clones are present, about 80% being singletons, with the ten largest covering under 3.5%. These receptors' targets are unknown. Sequencing used PBMCs, obtained from a glioma patient whose treatment included an IDH1 peptide vaccine. These receptors were obtained from a man aged 25-40 years with glioma. CDR3s include the opening cysteine and the closing phenylalanine or tryptophan. The order of the fields is V gene, clone size, J gene, D gene, CDR3 DNA, CDR3 protein. D genes are given only for firm matches. For some rows the clone size is stated as once, few or many, or as a class when expanded; others skip it.

TRBV7-2	-	TRBJ2-7	TRBD2	TGTGCCAGCAAACCACCTACTAGCGGGAGAACCTACGAGCAGTACTTC	CASKPPTSGRTYEQYF
TRBV6-5	-	TRBJ1-1	-	TGTGCCAGCAGTTTCCAGATGAACACTGAAGCTTTCTTT	CASSFQMNTEAFF
TRBV6-5	-	TRBJ1-1	-	TGTGCCAGCAGTTACTCAGTGAACACTGAAGCTTTCTTT	CASSYSVNTEAFF
TRBV11-1	once	TRBJ2-2	-	TGTGCCAGCAGCACCTTAAGAACCGGGGAGCTGTTTTTT	CASSTLRTGELFF
TRBV5-1	-	TRBJ2-1	-	TGCGCCAGCAGCTTTGGGGGAATTTACAATGAGCAGTTCTTC	CASSFGGIYNEQFF
TRBV7-9	-	TRBJ2-4	-	TGTGCCAGCAGCTCGACCACGACGAAAAACATTCAGTACTTC	CASSSTTTKNIQYF
TRBV6-6	-	TRBJ1-2	TRBD1	TGTGCCAGCAGTGCGACAGGGAACTATGGCTACACCTTC	CASSATGNYGYTF
TRBV15	few	TRBJ1-1	-	TGTGCCACCAGCGAGGAACGACAGCTGAACACTGAAGCTTTCTTT	CATSEERQLNTEAFF
TRBV15	-	TRBJ2-5	-	TGTGCCACCAGCAGAGATAATGGGGAGACCCAGTACTTC	CATSRDNGETQYF
TRBV29-1	few	TRBJ2-2	TRBD1	TGCAGCGCCAGCTTACAGGGGAAGAACACCGGGGAGCTGTTTTTT	CSASLQGKNTGELFF
TRBV29-1	-	TRBJ1-2	TRBD1	TGCAGCGCAAGACAGGGGGCTTCGTATGGCTACACCTTC	CSARQGASYGYTF
TRBV11-3	-	TRBJ2-5	TRBD1	TGTGCCAGCAGCTTATTCTCCGGGACAGGGGGAGAGACCCAGTACTTC	CASSLFSGTGGETQYF
TRBV9	-	TRBJ1-1	TRBD1	TGTGCCAGCAGCGTAAGGGACAGGCACGAAGCTTTCTTT	CASSVRDRHEAFF
TRBV7-9	once	TRBJ2-1	TRBD1	TGTGCCAGCAGCCCCAGGGGGACACAGGTCAATGAGCAGTTCTTC	CASSPRGTQVNEQFF
TRBV5-8	-	TRBJ2-1	-	TGTGCCAGCAGCGCATTCGGGGGCCCACCCTCGAGTGAGCAGTTCTTC	CASSAFGGPPSSEQFF
TRBV28	-	TRBJ2-2	-	TGTGGGGTGAAGGGGGTGAAACCTACTAACACCGGGGAGCTGTTTTTT	CGVKGVKPTNTGELFF
TRBV2	-	TRBJ2-7	-	TGTGCCAGCATTACGTCCTACGAGCAGTACTTC	CASITSYEQYF